The 13 T cell receptor beta chains below were found in one sample sequenced in a study of T-cell reconstitution after alpha-beta-depleted transplantation in children. Unique molecular identifiers were built into the TCRbeta library. TCRdb called the PCR reads again in MiXCR, with one record for every CDR3 protein. The profile shows under 450,000 distinct CDR3 sequences, about a sixth of them singletons. The sequences come from PBMCs, mostly from graft donor cells, collected 360 days after TCRalphabeta/CD19-depleted stem cell transplant. Source of these receptors: a boy under two years old who had a stem cell transplant for Wiskott-Aldrich syndrome, so the T cells may come from the graft donor.

The chain has TRBV12-3 or TRBV12-4 and TRBJ2-3; D call uncertain. The germline V and J ends were trimmed by 6 bases and 6 bases, with 10 bases remaining between them. The CDR3 is 12 amino acids. The CDR3 here is CASRDQKDTQYF. CDR3 nucleotide sequence: TGTGCCAGCAGAGACCAAAAGGATACGCAGTATTTT.

This clonotype was recorded a few times. Being one base from a much bigger clone, this may be a read error. This chain joins TRBV12-3 or TRBV12-4 and TRBJ2-7; 11 bases are shared with TRBD2. CDR3 length equals 14 residues. CDR3 in amino acids: CASSIAGGPYEQYF. CDR3 nucleotide sequence: TGTGCCAGCAGTATAGCGGGAGGGCCCTACGAGCAGTACTTC.

There are a few counts of this clonotype. J is TRBJ1-2 and V is TRBV7-2; D perhaps matches TRBD1 (5 bases). The CDR3 covers 11 residues. The germline gives CDR1 SGHTA, CDR2 FQGNSA. V lost 4 bases, J lost 8 bases, and 8 bases lay in between. The CDR3 DNA is TGTGCCAGCAGCTCCTGGGGGGGCTACACCTTC. Protein sequence: CASSSWGGYTF.

This chain uses TRBV7-2 with TRBJ2-7; D not resolved. CDR1 SGHTA and CDR2 FQGNSA come from the germline V gene. The CDR3 contains 17 residues. V was cut by 0 bases and J by 4 bases, with 19 bases left in between. The CDR3: CASSLAPPRKGSYEQYF. CDR3 sequence (DNA): TGTGCCAGCAGCTTAGCTCCCCCCCGGAAGGGCTCTTACGAGCAGTACTTC. The entire variable domain, with the rest obtained from reference TRBV7-2 and TRBJ2-7, is as follows: GAGVSQSPSNKVTEKGKDVELRCDPISGHTALYWYRQSLGQGLEFLIYFQGNSAPDKSGLPSDRFSAERTGGSVSTLTIQRTQQEDSAVYLCASSLAPPRKGSYEQYFGPGTRLTVT.

The chain carries TRBV7-2 and TRBJ2-1, with no clear D. V was cut by 0 bases and J by 0 bases, with 9 bases left in between. Looked up from germline, CDR1 is SGHTA and CDR2 is FQGNSA. There are 16 residues in the CDR3. CDR3 nucleotides: TGTGCCAGCAGCTTAGCGCGCAGGCGCTCCTACAATGAGCAGTTCTTC. Its protein product is CASSLARRRSYNEQFF.

This clonotype was observed at least ten times. V usage is TRBV2 and J usage is TRBJ2-5, with D unresolved. Trimming left V 8 bases short and J 2 bases short, with 12 bases between. Germline CDR1 is SNHLY and CDR2 is FYNNEI. The CDR3 totals 13 residues. The CDR3 reads CASSWTVQETQYF. The CDR3 nucleotides are TGTGCCAGCTCCTGGACGGTACAAGAGACCCAGTACTTC.

The chain is built from TRBV7-8 and TRBJ1-2; a possible D gene is TRBD1 (5 bases). The CDR3 is made up of 15 amino acids. V lost 1 base and J 4 bases, leaving 13 bases between the germline ends. Germline CDR1 is SGHVS and CDR2 is FQNEAQ. The CDR3 is CASSLEAWGFYGYTF. The DNA for the CDR3 is TGTGCCAGCAGCTTAGAGGCCTGGGGCTTCTATGGCTACACCTTC. Full variable domain (remainder filled in from reference TRBV7-8 and TRBJ1-2): GAGVSQSPRYKVAKRGQDVALRCDPISGHVSLFWYQQALGQGPEFLTYFQNEAQLDKSGLPSDRFFAERPEGSVSTLKIQRTQQEDSAVYLCASSLEAWGFYGYTFGSGTRLTVV.

In its sample, this clonotype was seen many times. The V and J genes are TRBV5-1 and TRBJ2-1; 7 bases are shared with TRBD2. Germline CDR1 SGHRS, CDR2 YFSETQ. CDR3 length: 14 amino acids. V lost 2 bases to trimming and J lost 5 bases; unmatched junction nucleotides: 4. Here the CDR3 reads CASSFPSGNNEQFF. The CDR3 DNA sequence: TGCGCCAGCAGCTTCCCTAGCGGAAACAATGAGCAGTTCTTC.

This clonotype was counted a few times. The chain recombines TRBV6-2 or TRBV6-3 with TRBJ2-5; 8 bases line up with TRBD2. V shed 0 bases and J 0 bases; nucleotides not matched to a gene: 12. Germline assignment: CDR1 MNHEY and CDR2 SVGEGT. CDR3 size: 19 residues. In nucleotides, the CDR3 is TGTGCCAGCAGTTACTCTAAGGGACTAGAGAAGACGTACCAAGAGACCCAGTACTTC. Amino acids: CASSYSKGLEKTYQETQYF.

This clonotype occurred a few times. The chain uses TRBV12-3 or TRBV12-4 and TRBJ2-1; 8 bases line up with TRBD1. This CDR3 has 17 residues. After removal of 5 bases from V and 3 bases from J, the junction contained 12 bases not matched to a gene. DNA for the CDR3: TGTGCCAGCAGTCTACTAGGACAGGGATACCTCTACAATGAGCAGTTCTTC. This encodes CASSLLGQGYLYNEQFF.

There are a few counts of this clonotype. This chain joins TRBV20-1 and TRBJ1-2, with 7 bases lining up with TRBD1. The length of the CDR3 is 11 residues. CDR1 DFQATT and CDR2 SNEGSKA come from the germline V gene (reference sequence). The V gene end was trimmed by 2 bases and the J gene end by 7 bases; junction bases not matched to a gene: 1. The CDR3 is CSARNRGGYTF. CDR3 nucleotides: TGCAGTGCTAGAAACAGGGGTGGCTACACCTTC.

The chain is built from TRBV10-3 and TRBJ2-7; 7 positions match TRBD1. Per germline, CDR1 ENHRY and CDR2 SYGVKD. After removal of 3 bases from V and 4 bases from J, the junction contained 6 bases not matched to a gene. The CDR3 sequence is 14 residues long. The CDR3 DNA is TGTGCCATCAGTGATATAGACAGGGCTTACGAGCAGTACTTC. Encoded protein: CAISDIDRAYEQYF.

The gene calls are TRBV10-1 and TRBJ2-3; D is possibly TRBD1 or TRBD2 (5 bases each). The V gene lost 3 bases and the J gene lost 7 bases, with 11 bases spanning the gap. CDR3 size: 13 residues. Germline CDR1 and CDR2: WNHNN and SYGVQD (reference sequence). CDR3 in DNA: TGCGCCAGCAGTGACCCAGGGACGAATACGCAGTATTTT. It yields the protein CASSDPGTNTQYF.